This TCR beta chain was captured by sequencing in a study of T-cell reconstitution after alpha-beta-depleted transplantation in children. General study results and limits: Two months or so post-transplant, alpha-beta T cells reportedly derived from several hundred expanded graft clones. Some patients showed high day-60 TCRbeta diversity, which derived from surviving recipient T cells and thymic progenitors. T-cell numbers and diversity one year post-transplant derived largely from freshly generated T cells.

Unique molecular identifiers were built into the TCRbeta library. One entry per CDR3 protein, called by TCRdb with MiXCR from the PCR reads. The sample yields around 700,000 distinct CDR3 sequences, 10% to 15% seen once. V was shortened by 5 bases and J by 6 bases, with 19 bases between the two germline ends. The CDR3 covers 15 residues. Germline V gives CDR1 SGHTA, CDR2 FQGNSA. As for this clonotype: What it recognizes is unknown. This may be a read error, as it is one base from a much larger clone.

The rearrangement uses TRBV7-2 and TRBJ1-1; D is ambiguous. The receptor's source is a girl aged 2 to 10 with congenital amegakaryocytic thrombocytopenia, due to receive a stem cell transplant. This specimen was PBMCs, taken before TCRalphabeta/CD19-depleted stem cell transplant. The CDR3 bases are TGTGCCAGCAGCCCTAATCTCCGGGATACCGCTGAAGCTTTCTTT. Protein: CASSPNLRDTAEAFF.